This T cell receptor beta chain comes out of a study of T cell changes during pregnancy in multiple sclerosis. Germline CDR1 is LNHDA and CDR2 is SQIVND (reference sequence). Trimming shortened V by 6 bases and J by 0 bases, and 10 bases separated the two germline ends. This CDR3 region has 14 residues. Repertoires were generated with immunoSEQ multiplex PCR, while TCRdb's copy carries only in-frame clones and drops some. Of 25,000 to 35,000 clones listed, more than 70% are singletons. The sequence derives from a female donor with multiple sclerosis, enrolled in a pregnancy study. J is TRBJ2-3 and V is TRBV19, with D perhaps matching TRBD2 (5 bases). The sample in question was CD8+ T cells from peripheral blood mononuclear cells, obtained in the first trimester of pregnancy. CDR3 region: CASRVDSSTDTQYF. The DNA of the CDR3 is TGTGCCAGTAGAGTGGACTCTAGCACAGATACGCAGTATTTT.